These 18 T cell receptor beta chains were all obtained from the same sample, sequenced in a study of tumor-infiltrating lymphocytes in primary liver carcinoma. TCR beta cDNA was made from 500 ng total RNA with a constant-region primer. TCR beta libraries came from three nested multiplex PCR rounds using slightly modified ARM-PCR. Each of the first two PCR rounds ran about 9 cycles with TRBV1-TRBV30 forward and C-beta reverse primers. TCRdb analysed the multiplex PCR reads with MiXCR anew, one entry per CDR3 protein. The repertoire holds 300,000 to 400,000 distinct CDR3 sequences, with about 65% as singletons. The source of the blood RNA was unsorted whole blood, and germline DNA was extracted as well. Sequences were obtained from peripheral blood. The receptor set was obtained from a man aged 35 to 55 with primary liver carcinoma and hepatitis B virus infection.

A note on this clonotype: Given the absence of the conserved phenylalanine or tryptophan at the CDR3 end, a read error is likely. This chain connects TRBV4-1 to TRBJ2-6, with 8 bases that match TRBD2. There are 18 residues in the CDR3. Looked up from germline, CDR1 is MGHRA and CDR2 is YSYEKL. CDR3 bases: TGCGCCAACAGCCAAGATCGACTAGCGAGCGTATGGGCCAACGTCCTGACTTTA. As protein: CANSQDRLASVWANVLTL.

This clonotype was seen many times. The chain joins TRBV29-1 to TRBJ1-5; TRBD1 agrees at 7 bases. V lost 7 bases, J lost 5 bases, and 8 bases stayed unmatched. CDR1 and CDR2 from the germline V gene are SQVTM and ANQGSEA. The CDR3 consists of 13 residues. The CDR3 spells CSAKTGNDQPQHF. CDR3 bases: TGCAGCGCTAAGACAGGGAACGATCAGCCCCAGCATTTT.

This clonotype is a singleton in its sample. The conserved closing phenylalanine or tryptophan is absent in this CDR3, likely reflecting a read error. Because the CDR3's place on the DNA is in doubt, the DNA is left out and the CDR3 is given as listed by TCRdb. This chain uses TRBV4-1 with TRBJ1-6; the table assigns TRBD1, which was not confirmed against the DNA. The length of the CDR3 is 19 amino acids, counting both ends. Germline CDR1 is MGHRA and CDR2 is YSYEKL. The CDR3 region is CASSQDFQGRSSYNSPLQL.

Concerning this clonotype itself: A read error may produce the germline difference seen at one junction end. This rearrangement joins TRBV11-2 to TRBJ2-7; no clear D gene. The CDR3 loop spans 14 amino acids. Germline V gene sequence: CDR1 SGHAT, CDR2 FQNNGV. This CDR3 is CASSGQDRVYGQYF. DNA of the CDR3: TGTGCCAGCAGTGGTCAGGATAGGGTCTACGGGCAGTACTTC.

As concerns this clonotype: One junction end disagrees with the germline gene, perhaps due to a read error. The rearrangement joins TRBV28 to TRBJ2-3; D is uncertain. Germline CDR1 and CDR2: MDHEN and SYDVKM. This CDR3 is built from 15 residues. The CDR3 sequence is CVSSLSPRSTDTQYF. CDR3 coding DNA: TGTGTCAGCAGTTTATCCCCGAGGAGCACAGATACGCAGTATTTT.

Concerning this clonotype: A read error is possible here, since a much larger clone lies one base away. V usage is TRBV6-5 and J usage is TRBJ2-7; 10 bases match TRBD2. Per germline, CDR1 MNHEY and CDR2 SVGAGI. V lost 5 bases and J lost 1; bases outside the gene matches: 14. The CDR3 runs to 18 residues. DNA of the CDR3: TGTGCCAGCAGTAAACGGATCATCGGGACTAGCGATTCCTACGAGCAGTACTTC. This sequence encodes CASSKRIIGTSDSYEQYF.

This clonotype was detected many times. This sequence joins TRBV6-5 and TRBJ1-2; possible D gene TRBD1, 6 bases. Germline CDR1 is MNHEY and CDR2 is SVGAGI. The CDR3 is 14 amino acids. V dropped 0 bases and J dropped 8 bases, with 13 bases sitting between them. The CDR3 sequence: CASSYSRGQGGYTF. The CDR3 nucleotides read TGTGCCAGCAGTTACTCGCGGGGTCAGGGGGGCTACACCTTC.

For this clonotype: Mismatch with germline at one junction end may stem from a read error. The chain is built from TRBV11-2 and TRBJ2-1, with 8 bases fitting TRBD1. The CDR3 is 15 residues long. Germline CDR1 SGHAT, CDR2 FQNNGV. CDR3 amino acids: CVSSGGQGPYNELFF. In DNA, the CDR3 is TGTGTCAGCAGTGGAGGACAGGGCCCGTACAATGAGCTGTTCTTC.

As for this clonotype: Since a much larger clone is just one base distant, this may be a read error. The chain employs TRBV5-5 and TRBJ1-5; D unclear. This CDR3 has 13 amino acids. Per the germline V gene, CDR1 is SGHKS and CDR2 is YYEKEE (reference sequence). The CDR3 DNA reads TGTGCCAGCAGCGGGGATAGCAATCAGTCCCAGCATTTT. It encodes CASSGDSNQSQHF.

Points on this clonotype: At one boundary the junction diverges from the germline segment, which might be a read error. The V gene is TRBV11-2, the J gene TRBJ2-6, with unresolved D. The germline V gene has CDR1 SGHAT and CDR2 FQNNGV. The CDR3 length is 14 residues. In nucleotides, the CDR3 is TGTACCAGCAGTGCCCTATCCGGGGCCAACGTCCTGACTTTC. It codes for CTSSALSGANVLTF.

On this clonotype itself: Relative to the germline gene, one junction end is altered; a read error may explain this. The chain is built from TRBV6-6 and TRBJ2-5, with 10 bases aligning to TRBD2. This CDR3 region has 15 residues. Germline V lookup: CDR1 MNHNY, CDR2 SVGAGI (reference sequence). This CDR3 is CVSSDLAGGQETQYF. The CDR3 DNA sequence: TGTGTCAGCAGCGACTTAGCGGGAGGACAAGAGACCCAGTACTTC.

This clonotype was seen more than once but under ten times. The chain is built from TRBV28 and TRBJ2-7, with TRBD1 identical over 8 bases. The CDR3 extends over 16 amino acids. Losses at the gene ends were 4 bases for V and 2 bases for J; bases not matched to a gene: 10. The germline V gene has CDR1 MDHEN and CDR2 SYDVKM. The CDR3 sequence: CASSSGTGKPPYEQYF. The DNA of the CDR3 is TGTGCCAGCAGTTCCGGGACAGGAAAGCCTCCCTACGAGCAGTACTTC.

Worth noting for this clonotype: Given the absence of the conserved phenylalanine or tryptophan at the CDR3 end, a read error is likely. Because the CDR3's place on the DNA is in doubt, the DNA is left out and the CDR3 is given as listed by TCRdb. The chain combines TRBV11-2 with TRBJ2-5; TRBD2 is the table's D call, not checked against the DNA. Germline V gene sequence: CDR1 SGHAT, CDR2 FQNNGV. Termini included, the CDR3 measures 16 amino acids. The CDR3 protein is CAGSQTHGGGKETPYI.

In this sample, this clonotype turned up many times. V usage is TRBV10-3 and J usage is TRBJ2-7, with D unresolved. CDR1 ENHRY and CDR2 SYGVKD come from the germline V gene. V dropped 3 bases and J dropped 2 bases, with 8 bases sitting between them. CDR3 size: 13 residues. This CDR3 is CAISDDLTYEQYF. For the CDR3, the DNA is TGTGCCATCAGTGACGACTTGACCTACGAGCAGTACTTC.

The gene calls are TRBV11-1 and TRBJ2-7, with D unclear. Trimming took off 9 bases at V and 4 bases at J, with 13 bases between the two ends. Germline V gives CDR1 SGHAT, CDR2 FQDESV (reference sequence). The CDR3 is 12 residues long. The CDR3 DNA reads TGTGCCAGTAGGCCTGACTCATACGAGCAGTACTTC. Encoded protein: CASRPDSYEQYF.

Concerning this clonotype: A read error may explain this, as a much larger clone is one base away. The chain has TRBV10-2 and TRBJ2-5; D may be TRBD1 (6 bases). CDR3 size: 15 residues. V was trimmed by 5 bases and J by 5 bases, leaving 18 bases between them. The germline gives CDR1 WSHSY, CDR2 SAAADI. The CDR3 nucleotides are TGCGCCAGCAGTCTGTTAGGGGGTAGGAGCGAGACCCAGTACTTC. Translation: CASSLLGGRSETQYF.

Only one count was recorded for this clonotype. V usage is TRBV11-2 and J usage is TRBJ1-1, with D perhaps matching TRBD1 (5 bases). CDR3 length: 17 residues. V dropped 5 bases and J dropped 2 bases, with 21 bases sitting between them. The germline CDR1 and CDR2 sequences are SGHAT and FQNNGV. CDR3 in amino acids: CASSRRVSHGGNTEAFF. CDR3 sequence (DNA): TGTGCCAGCAGCCGCAGGGTTTCACACGGTGGTAACACTGAAGCTTTCTTT.

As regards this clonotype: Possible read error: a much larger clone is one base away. The CDR3 protein is CASSHLSTGPIGYIF. The CDR3 nucleotides are TGTGCCAGCAGTCACTTATCGACAGGGCCTATTGGCTACATCTTC. V usage is TRBV12-3 or TRBV12-4 and J usage is TRBJ1-2, with TRBD1 matching 7 bases. The CDR3 covers 15 residues.